This entry concerns a single TCR beta chain. Its target is unknown. TCRdb reprocessed the 5' RACE reads, with one entry per CDR3 protein and no DNA. The sample's table shows approximately 440,000 distinct CDR3 sequences. The data belong to a study of T cells expressing NK-cell markers. The study, taken as a whole, reports: Topping the CD3+CD56-NKG2C+ fraction as well were these clonotypes, in a handful of donors.

The CDR3 spans 14 residues. Germline V CDR1 and CDR2: SNHLY, FYNNEI. Source material: blood T cells: a sorted CD56 or NKG2C T cell subset, CD4+ or CD8+ T cells, or bulk PBMC T cells (not recorded which). The V call is TRBV2, the J call TRBJ2-2; without DNA, the TCRdb call of TRBD1 cannot be checked. This receptor was taken from a woman in her forties or fifties in good health. The CDR3 here is CASSEQGSSGELFF.